The T cell receptor beta chain under discussion was sequenced for a study of T cell changes during pregnancy in multiple sclerosis. Trimming cost V 0 bases and J 7 bases; bases outside gene matches: 0. The CDR3 length is 16 residues. Per the germline V gene, CDR1 is MNHEY and CDR2 is SVGAGI. This table comes from immunoSEQ multiplex PCR, and its TCRdb copy is limited to in-frame clones, with some not included. The sample includes under 85,000 clones, 75% to 95% of them seen just once. The source material was CD4+ T cells from peripheral blood mononuclear cells, sampled in the second trimester of pregnancy. V and J are TRBV6-5 and TRBJ2-2, with 15 bases fitting TRBD2. This TCR derives from a female donor with multiple sclerosis, enrolled in a pregnancy study. CDR3 DNA sequence: TGTGCCAGCAGTTACTCGGGACTAGCGGGAGGCGGGGAGCTGTTTTTT. Amino acid sequence: CASSYSGLAGGGELFF.